The T cell receptor (beta chain) under discussion was sequenced for a study of response to subunit inactivated influenza vaccine. Study-level results: Each seasonal influenza vaccination recruits few new T cells, the authors suggested.

This CDR3 contains 13 residues. The V end was cut by 5 bases, the J end by 0 bases, with 8 bases between. CDR1 and CDR2 from the germline V gene are SGHRS and YFSETQ. A word on this clonotype: Its matching antigen is unknown.

TCRdb fed the RT-PCR reads into MiXCR, producing one record per CDR3 protein. The table lists hundreds of thousands of distinct CDR3 sequences, 10% to 15% of them singletons. V usage is TRBV5-1 and J usage is TRBJ1-1; D remains ambiguous. This TCR derives from a man between 45 and 60 years old who received an inactivated influenza vaccine. The sequences come from PBMCs from blood, collected on the day of vaccination. This CDR3 reads CASRPKVNTEAFF. The CDR3, as DNA: TGCGCCAGCAGGCCCAAGGTGAACACTGAAGCTTTCTTT.